This T cell receptor (beta chain) was obtained from a study of tumor-infiltrating lymphocytes in primary liver carcinoma. This clonotype has a count of ten or more. Its antigen is still unknown. TCR beta cDNA came from roughly 0.45 ug total RNA, primed with a constant-region primer. Three nested multiplex PCR rounds, a slightly modified ARM-PCR method, built the TCR beta libraries. The first two PCR rounds used TRBV1-TRBV30 forward primers with a C-beta reverse primer, about 10 cycles each. TCRdb fed the multiplex PCR reads into MiXCR, producing one record per CDR3 protein. The sample gives 330,000 or so distinct CDR3 sequences, 65% of which show up once; approximately 5.9% is in the top ten. Germline V gene data show CDR1 as SGHNT and CDR2 as YYREEE (reference sequence). The V segment lost 1 base and the J segment 1 base; nucleotides outside the gene matches: 5. CDR3 size: 17 residues. Whole-study findings and limits: Tumor specimens were characterized by a significantly higher top-250-clone fraction than blood (p = 0.039).

Researchers drew blood RNA from unsorted whole blood and extracted germline DNA as well. The V and J genes are TRBV5-4 and TRBJ2-3; TRBD2 aligns across 11 bases. The sequence was collected from a man aged 40-49 years with primary liver carcinoma and hepatitis B virus infection. The specimen sequenced was peripheral blood. The CDR3 here is CASSLRTSGSRTDTQYF. The CDR3 DNA reads as TGTGCCAGCAGCTTGCGTACTAGCGGGAGCCGCACAGATACGCAGTATTTT.